Included here is one T cell receptor (beta chain) sequence, with context. This entry is derived from a study of cytomegalovirus exposure and HLA in healthy donors. Here immunoSEQ multiplex PCR was the method, and the copy in TCRdb shows in-frame clones only, minus some. The sample contains roughly 130,000 clones, 75% to 90% of which appear only once. Sequenced: PBMCs. This clonotype was sampled from a woman aged 25-40 years in good health and CMV-seropositive.

The CDR3 sequence: CASGLTRPGQGRTGELFF. The CDR3 coding sequence is TGTGCTAGTGGTTTGACGCGACCGGGACAGGGTAGGACCGGGGAGCTGTTTTTT. V usage is TRBV12-5 and J usage is TRBJ2-2, with TRBD1 matching over 9 bases. This CDR3 has 18 residues. Germline trimming cut 2 bases from V and 5 bases from J; bases unmatched to any gene: 12. Germline V lookup: CDR1 LGHNT, CDR2 FRNRAP. Complete variable domain (other parts from reference TRBV12-5 and TRBJ2-2): DARVTQTPRHKVTEMGQEVTMRCQPILGHNTVFWYRQTMMQGLELLAYFRNRAPLDDSGMPKDRFSAEMPDATLATLKIQPSEPRDSAVYFCASGLTRPGQGRTGELFFGEGSRLTVL.